This TCR beta chain appears in the sequencing data of a study of cytomegalovirus exposure and HLA in healthy donors. Overall study results and limits: Cytomegalovirus-associated status was assigned to some 180 TCR beta chains. Accurate predictions that matched the HLA-A and HLA-B alleles of most subjects were reportedly made from TCR beta sequences.

This CDR3 comprises 15 residues. CDR1 MGHRA and CDR2 YSYEKL come from the germline V gene. The V end was cut by 4 bases, the J end by 0 bases, with 10 bases between. Primers for the PCR totalled 60 Vbeta and 13 Jbeta. The repertoire was sequenced with immunoSEQ multiplex PCR; TCRdb's copy has only in-frame clones and lacks some. The sample lists about 67,000 clones, 80% to 90% occurring once. This clone was found a few times. Its antigen is unknown. Sequencing was performed on PBMCs. The chain employs TRBV4-1 and TRBJ2-1, with a weak D call TRBD2 (5 bases). The receptor was derived from a woman aged 30 to 39 in good health and CMV-seropositive. The CDR3 is CASSPRGSSYNEQFF. The CDR3 nucleotides read TGCGCCAGCAGCCCCCGGGGAAGCTCCTACAATGAGCAGTTCTTC.